A single sample is the source of the 31 T cell receptor beta chains below, sequenced in a study of T cell responses to AZD1222 COVID-19 vaccine. This table comes from immunoSEQ multiplex PCR, and its TCRdb copy is limited to in-frame clones, with some not included. Of fewer than 110,000 clones in the sample, less than 95% were seen once. The sample consisted of peripheral blood, taken on day 0 of AZD1222 vaccination. Every receptor here comes from an adult in good health.

The chain is built from TRBV13 and TRBJ1-2; 7 bases are shared with TRBD1. CDR1 is PRHDT and CDR2 is FYEKMQ in the germline V gene (reference sequence). The CDR3 is 14 amino acids. Trimming at V came to 0 bases and at J to 7 bases, leaving 5 bases not matched to a gene. This CDR3 is CASSLGQGGSGYTF. The CDR3, as DNA: TGTGCCAGCAGCTTAGGCCAGGGGGGCAGTGGCTACACCTTC.

The V call is TRBV21-1, the J call TRBJ1-3; no check of the table's D call, TRBD1, against the DNA was made. TRBV21-1 has pseudogene status. CDR3 length: 19 amino acids. The CDR3 DNA is TGTGCCAGCAGCAACCGAAGAGCCAGACAGGGCCACTCTGGAAACACCATATATTTT. Protein sequence: CASSNRRARQGHSGNTIYF.

The chain employs TRBV7-9 and TRBJ1-2; 8 bases are shared with TRBD1. The germline gives CDR1 SEHNR, CDR2 FQNEAQ (reference sequence). V was clipped by 8 bases and J by 1 base; unmatched bases: 9. This CDR3 contains 15 residues. The CDR3 region has the DNA TGTGCCAGCCTCGCTGGGACAGGCGATAACTATGGCTACACCTTC. Its protein product is CASLAGTGDNYGYTF. Using reference TRBV7-9 and TRBJ1-2 for the parts outside the CDR3, the full variable domain is DTGVSQNPRHKITKRGQNVTFRCDPISEHNRLYWYRQTLGQGPEFLTYFQNEAQLEKSRLLSDRFSAERPKGSFSTLEIQRTEQGDSAMYLCASLAGTGDNYGYTFGSGTRLTVV.

The chain recombines TRBV6-5 with TRBJ2-7, with D hard to call. Germline V gene sequence: CDR1 MNHEY, CDR2 SVGAGI. CDR3 size: 12 residues. Trimming cost V 7 bases and J 3 bases, with 10 bases left between them. DNA for the CDR3: TGTGCCAGCAAGGATACAGTCTACGAGCAGTACTTC. Translating it yields CASKDTVYEQYF.

The chain carries TRBV12-3 or TRBV12-4 and TRBJ1-1, with D unresolved. Deletions cut 6 bases from V and 4 bases from J, with 12 bases between. The CDR3 covers 13 residues. As DNA, the CDR3 is TGTGCCAGCAGCCAACCTTGGGGCACTGAAGCTTTCTTT. Its protein product is CASSQPWGTEAFF.

In this sample, this clone turned up once. J is TRBJ1-2 and V is TRBV27; D remains unclear. Germline V lookup: CDR1 MNHEY, CDR2 SMNVEV (reference sequence). The V and J ends lost 11 bases and 2 bases respectively, with 9 bases between them. The length of the CDR3 is 11 residues. This CDR3 is CAARANYGYTF. In nucleotides, the CDR3 is TGTGCCGCAAGGGCCAACTATGGCTACACCTTC.

This rearrangement joins TRBV10-3 to TRBJ1-2, with D tentatively TRBD1 (6 bases). V lost 10 bases and J 4 bases, leaving 10 bases between the germline ends. The CDR3 contains 11 residues. The germline CDR1 and CDR2 sequences are ENHRY and SYGVKD. The CDR3 reads CATTGTYGYTF. The CDR3 region has the DNA TGTGCCACCACAGGGACCTATGGCTACACCTTC.

The chain is built from TRBV28 and TRBJ1-2; maybe TRBD1 (6 bases). With 2 bases removed from V and 6 bases from J, the gap between germline ends came to 7 bases. The CDR3 is 12 residues long. The germline CDR1 and CDR2 sequences are MDHEN and SYDVKM. Written as DNA, the CDR3 is TGTGCCAGCAGTTTAGGGGGGCATGGCTACACCTTC. Residues: CASSLGGHGYTF.

This rearrangement joins TRBV6-6 to TRBJ1-6; D not resolved. This CDR3 spans 14 amino acids. The germline V and J ends were trimmed by 6 bases and 5 bases, with 11 bases remaining between them. Per the germline V gene, CDR1 is MNHNY and CDR2 is SVGAGI (reference sequence). The CDR3 DNA reads as TGTGCCAGCAGGGCGACACTCAATAATTCACCCCTCCACTTT. Translation: CASRATLNNSPLHF.

The gene calls are TRBV19 and TRBJ1-5; the D is unclear. CDR3 size: 16 residues. V was shortened by 3 bases and J by 2 bases, with 14 bases between the two germline ends. The germline CDR1 and CDR2 sequences are LNHDA and SQIVND (reference sequence). The CDR3 spells CASSIRRARGNQPQHF. The DNA for the CDR3 is TGTGCCAGTAGTATTAGGAGGGCAAGGGGCAATCAGCCCCAGCATTTT.

The chain links TRBV7-8 to TRBJ2-1, with no clear D. The CDR3 contains 13 residues. The germline CDR1 and CDR2 sequences are SGHVS and FQNEAQ. Trimming pared 1 base from V and 6 bases from J, leaving 7 bases between. CDR3 amino acids: CASSLGKFNEQFF. CDR3 nucleotides: TGTGCCAGCAGCTTAGGGAAATTCAATGAGCAGTTCTTC. Looking up the rest from reference TRBV7-8 and TRBJ2-1 gives the full variable domain: GAGVSQSPRYKVAKRGQDVALRCDPISGHVSLFWYQQALGQGPEFLTYFQNEAQLDKSGLPSDRFFAERPEGSVSTLKIQRTQQEDSAVYLCASSLGKFNEQFFGPGTRLTVL.

This chain connects TRBV5-1 to TRBJ1-3; weak D call: TRBD1 (5 bases). Germline CDR1 SGHRS, CDR2 YFSETQ. The CDR3 spans 17 residues. With 0 bases removed from V and 3 bases from J, the gap between germline ends came to 16 bases. The CDR3 region is CASSLGALGDFGNTIYF. The CDR3 DNA sequence: TGCGCCAGCAGCTTGGGGGCCCTGGGGGATTTTGGAAACACCATATATTTT.

The chain links TRBV7-9 to TRBJ2-1; D assignment may be TRBD1 or TRBD2 (5 bases each). Deletions cut 5 bases from V and 0 bases from J, with 11 bases between. Germline CDR1 and CDR2: SEHNR and FQNEAQ (reference sequence). This CDR3 is 15 amino acids long. The CDR3 protein is CASSPGRRSYNEQFF. CDR3 in DNA: TGTGCCAGCAGCCCGGGACGGCGCTCCTACAATGAGCAGTTCTTC. Full variable domain (remainder filled in from reference TRBV7-9 and TRBJ2-1): DTGVSQNPRHKITKRGQNVTFRCDPISEHNRLYWYRQTLGQGPEFLTYFQNEAQLEKSRLLSDRFSAERPKGSFSTLEIQRTEQGDSAMYLCASSPGRRSYNEQFFGPGTRLTVL.

The chain carries TRBV21-1 and TRBJ1-1; the table's D gene call, TRBD1, was not cross checked with the DNA. TRBV21-1 is deemed a pseudogene. The CDR3 extends over 12 amino acids. Written as DNA, the CDR3 is TGTGCCAGCAGCAAACAGGGTGCTGAAGCTTTCTTT. This gives the protein CASSKQGAEAFF.

J is TRBJ1-1 and V is TRBV7-3, with D tentatively TRBD1 (6 bases). Germline V lookup: CDR1 SGHTA, CDR2 FQGTGA. This CDR3 comprises 15 residues. V was pared by 3 bases and J by 1 base, with 12 bases between. The CDR3 loop is CASSLAGTTNTEAFF. DNA for the CDR3: TGTGCCAGCAGCTTGGCCGGGACAACGAACACTGAAGCTTTCTTT.

V is TRBV7-6 and J is TRBJ2-1; D gene unclear. Trimming cost V 5 bases and J 5 bases, with 10 bases left between them. The germline CDR1 and CDR2 sequences are SGHVS and FNYEAQ. The CDR3 covers 13 residues. CDR3 DNA: TGTGCCAGCAGCACCAGGCGCCACAATGAGCAGTTCTTC. This sequence encodes CASSTRRHNEQFF.

This rearrangement joins TRBV5-1 to TRBJ2-1; TRBD1 matches 7 bases. In germline, CDR1 is SGHRS, CDR2 YFSETQ. J lost 2 bases, V lost 0 bases, and 2 bases had no gene match. The CDR3 contains 15 residues. As DNA, the CDR3 is TGCGCCAGCAGCTTGGGTCAGGGGGCCTACAATGAGCAGTTCTTC. This codes for CASSLGQGAYNEQFF.

The genes are TRBV7-9 and TRBJ2-7, with D perhaps TRBD1 (5 bases). This CDR3 spans 13 amino acids. Between the trimmed V and J ends, which lost 3 bases and 4 bases, there was a span of 10 bases. Germline CDR1 and CDR2: SEHNR and FQNEAQ (reference sequence). This CDR3 is CASSFPTEYEQYF. CDR3 DNA: TGTGCCAGCAGCTTTCCGACAGAGTACGAGCAGTACTTC. Full variable domain (remainder filled in from reference TRBV7-9 and TRBJ2-7): DTGVSQNPRHKITKRGQNVTFRCDPISEHNRLYWYRQTLGQGPEFLTYFQNEAQLEKSRLLSDRFSAERPKGSFSTLEIQRTEQGDSAMYLCASSFPTEYEQYFGPGTRLTVT.

A remark on this clone: Other DNA sequences from this sample encode an identical CDR3 as well. The chain employs TRBV6-1 and TRBJ2-7, with D hard to call. CDR3 length equals 11 residues. Germline assignment: CDR1 MNHNS and CDR2 SASEGT. The V end was cut by 3 bases, the J end by 3 bases, with 3 bases between. CDR3 amino acids: CASSEGYEQYF. The CDR3 coding sequence is TGTGCCAGCAGTGAGGGCTACGAGCAGTACTTC.

As concerns this clone: At one boundary the junction diverges from the germline segment, which might be a read error. The chain couples TRBV28 to TRBJ1-3; no clear D. Germline-derived CDR1 and CDR2 are MDHEN and SYDVKM. The CDR3 runs to 13 residues. The CDR3 protein is CASSASKGLAENF. CDR3 sequence (DNA): TGTGCCAGCAGTGCCTCGAAGGGTTTAGCTGAAAATTTT.

The V call is TRBV4-2, the J call TRBJ1-3; D is undetermined. Trimming cost V 0 bases and J 8 bases, with 5 bases left between them. Germline V lookup: CDR1 LGHNA, CDR2 YNFKEQ. The CDR3 consists of 12 residues. CDR3 residues: CASSQDRDTIYF. For the CDR3, the DNA is TGTGCCAGCAGCCAAGATCGGGACACCATATATTTT.

This clone was recorded only once. This rearrangement joins TRBV6-5 to TRBJ1-4, with TRBD1 matching 8 bases. Trimming took 6 bases from V and 5 from J; bases not matched to a gene: 2. The CDR3 runs to 13 residues. CDR1 and CDR2 from the germline V gene are MNHEY and SVGAGI. The CDR3, as DNA: TGTGCCAGCAGCAGACAGGGGAATGAAAAACTGTTTTTT. It is translated as CASSRQGNEKLFF.

The DNA of the CDR3 is TGTGCCAGCACCCCGCGTGAGGGTCCGAGTGGCTACACCTTC. Its translation is CASTPREGPSGYTF. The chain employs TRBV11-2 and TRBJ1-2; no clear D. V was trimmed by 7 bases and J by 7 bases, leaving 19 bases between them. Germline V gives CDR1 SGHAT, CDR2 FQNNGV. This CDR3 contains 14 residues.

The chain is built from TRBV3-1 (or the pseudogene TRBV3-2) and TRBJ2-1; 7 nucleotides align to TRBD1. Germline loops: CDR1 LGHDT, CDR2 YNNKEL (reference sequence). The CDR3 has 14 residues. Losses at the gene ends were 5 bases for V and 4 bases for J; bases not matched to a gene: 5. CDR3 sequence (DNA): TGTGCCAGCAGCTCGGACAGGTTTTACAATGAGCAGTTCTTC. Translation: CASSSDRFYNEQFF.

J is TRBJ2-7 and V is TRBV27; D perhaps matches TRBD2 (5 bases). This CDR3 region has 12 residues. Germline CDR1 reads MNHEY; CDR2 reads SMNVEV (reference sequence). The V end lost 8 bases, the J end lost 3 bases, and 11 bases lay between the germline ends. The CDR3: CASGVAGYEQYF. The CDR3 nucleotides are TGTGCCAGCGGCGTGGCGGGCTACGAGCAGTACTTC.

The rearrangement joins TRBV19 to TRBJ2-7; D may be TRBD1 or TRBD2 (5 bases each). Germline V CDR1 and CDR2: LNHDA, SQIVND (reference sequence). The CDR3 is made up of 12 amino acids. The CDR3 reads CASGTAPYEQYF. In DNA, the CDR3 is TGTGCTTCCGGGACCGCTCCCTACGAGCAGTACTTC.

The chain has TRBV7-5 and TRBJ2-7; the table's TRBD1 call for D was not verified on the DNA. TRBV7-5 is noted as a pseudogene. The CDR3 is made up of 16 amino acids. DNA for the CDR3: TGTGCCAGAAGCTCCGGGGACAGGGGGCGCCTCTACGAGCAGTACTTC. Translated, it gives CARSSGDRGRLYEQYF.

V gene TRBV19 combines with J gene TRBJ2-1; possible D gene TRBD1, 5 bases. Germline-derived CDR1 and CDR2 are LNHDA and SQIVND (reference sequence). Deletions cut 5 bases from V and 2 bases from J, with 13 bases between. This CDR3 spans 15 amino acids. CDR3 in amino acids: CASSPGRETYNEQFF. The CDR3 nucleotides are TGTGCCAGTAGTCCTGGCAGGGAAACCTACAATGAGCAGTTCTTC.

This clone was observed once. The chain is built from TRBV29-1 and TRBJ1-2; D is perhaps TRBD1 (5 bases). The CDR3 loop spans 12 amino acids. V lost 4 bases, J lost 0 bases, and 6 bases lay in between. Germline assignment: CDR1 SQVTM and CDR2 ANQGSEA. The CDR3 coding sequence is TGCAGCGTTGGACAGACTAACTATGGCTACACCTTC. Its translation: CSVGQTNYGYTF.

This clone showed up just once. V usage is TRBV6-2 or TRBV6-3 and J usage is TRBJ1-2; 9 bases map to TRBD1. J gave up 8 bases and V 4 bases, and 8 bases lay outside the gene matches. The length of the CDR3 is 14 residues. The germline gives CDR1 MNHEY, CDR2 SVGEGT. The CDR3, as DNA: TGTGCCAGCAGTTCTCCCGGGACAGGGTACGGCTACACCTTC. It is translated as CASSSPGTGYGYTF.

As concerns this clone: Other nucleotide sequences in the sample specify the same CDR3. V and J are TRBV30 and TRBJ1-5; possible D gene TRBD1, 6 bases. Germline V lookup: CDR1 GTSNPN, CDR2 SVGIG (reference sequence). V was trimmed by 0 bases and J by 2 bases, leaving 8 bases between them. The CDR3 totals 14 residues. The CDR3 nucleotides read TGTGCCTGGAGTGTACCAGGGGGCAATCAGCCCCAGCATTTT. This encodes CAWSVPGGNQPQHF.